One and the same sample provided the 21 T cell receptor beta chains below, sequenced in a study of cytomegalovirus exposure and HLA in healthy donors (dated by TCRdb to about 2017). Library construction relied on the immunoSEQ multiplex PCR assay. The multiplex PCR relied on a mix of 60 forward primers for TCR Vbeta segments and 13 reverse primers for TCR Jbeta segments. Not all clones reach the TCRdb copy of this immuneACCESS table, which keeps in-frame sequences only. Checked studies attribute under half of the gap to unresolved V genes and leave the rest unexplained. This sample is represented by some 150,000 clones; around 76% of them were singletons. The ten largest clones add up to around 2% of the sample. The sample taken for sequencing was PBMCs. All receptors come from a woman aged 25 to 39 in good health and CMV-seropositive.

The rearrangement joins TRBV27 to TRBJ1-1; unclear D gene. V was shortened by 3 bases and J by 8 bases, with 19 bases between the two germline ends. The germline V gene encodes CDR1 MNHEY and CDR2 SMNVEV (reference sequence). This CDR3 is built from 15 residues. The CDR3 here is CASSFQVTLREEAFF. The CDR3 coding sequence is TGTGCCAGCAGTTTTCAGGTTACCCTACGGGAAGAAGCTTTCTTT.

This clone was observed a handful of times. Different DNA sequences within this sample yield the same CDR3. The V gene is TRBV19, the J gene TRBJ1-2, with a possible D match to TRBD1 (6 bases). CDR1 and CDR2 from the germline V gene are LNHDA and SQIVND (reference sequence). V was clipped by 6 bases and J by 4 bases, with 9 bases between them. There are 12 residues in the CDR3. The CDR3 spells CASSNRVYGYTF. The CDR3 region has the DNA TGTGCCAGTAGCAACAGGGTCTATGGCTACACCTTC.

This clone was picked up one time. V usage is TRBV6-5 and J usage is TRBJ2-2; the D gene is possibly TRBD1 (6 bases). Trimming shortened V by 4 bases and J by 5 bases, and 17 bases separated the two germline ends. The germline V gene encodes CDR1 MNHEY and CDR2 SVGAGI. The CDR3 totals 16 residues. In DNA, the CDR3 is TGTGCCAGCAGTTCTGATGTAGACAGGTCAACCGGGGAGCTGTTTTTT. It is translated as CASSSDVDRSTGELFF.

This chain uses TRBV7-2 with TRBJ2-1, with D perhaps matching TRBD2 (6 bases). The germline V and J ends were trimmed by 5 bases and 4 bases, with 12 bases remaining between them. Germline values: CDR1 SGHTA, CDR2 FQGNSA. The CDR3 length is 14 residues. Here the CDR3 reads CASSGTGLYNEQFF. The CDR3 region has the DNA TGTGCCAGCAGCGGGACGGGACTTTACAATGAGCAGTTCTTC.

The chain has TRBV4-3 and TRBJ1-2; 8 nucleotides align to TRBD1. Germline CDR1 LGHNA, CDR2 YSLEER. CDR3 length equals 16 residues. The junction had 7 bases not matched to a gene; V was cut back by 0 bases and J by 4 bases. CDR3 sequence: CASSQDWGQDLYGYTF. As DNA, the CDR3 is TGCGCCAGCAGCCAAGATTGGGGACAGGATCTCTATGGCTACACCTTC.

The V call is TRBV14, the J call TRBJ2-2; D is perhaps TRBD2 (5 bases). Germline CDR1 reads SGHDN; CDR2 reads FVKESK. CDR3 length equals 15 residues. Trimming stripped 0 bases from V and 7 bases from J, with 12 bases between. CDR3 nucleotide sequence: TGTGCCAGCAGCCAAGAACGGGGAAGTATCGGGGAGCTGTTTTTT. Protein: CASSQERGSIGELFF.

The chain employs TRBV15 and TRBJ2-7; unclear D gene. The CDR3 spans 13 residues. Deletions cut 1 base from V and 2 bases from J, with 6 bases between. Germline CDR1 LNHNV, CDR2 YYDKDF (reference sequence). The CDR3 DNA reads TGTGCCACCAGCAGAGGAGTAGCCTACGAGCAGTACTTC. This sequence encodes CATSRGVAYEQYF.

The rearrangement uses TRBV18 and TRBJ1-3; TRBD1 might be the D (5 bases). The V gene's germline CDR1 is KGHSH and CDR2 LQKENI. V was cut by 2 bases and J by 8 bases, with 16 bases left in between. The CDR3 sequence is 15 residues long. The CDR3 loop reads CASSPGAPARDTIYF. The CDR3 nucleotides are TGTGCCAGCTCACCAGGGGCGCCTGCCCGAGACACCATATATTTT.

V is TRBV7-9 and J is TRBJ2-5; 8 bases map to TRBD2. The length of the CDR3 is 18 residues. CDR1 SEHNR and CDR2 FQNEAQ come from the germline V gene (reference sequence). J lost 2 bases, V lost 6 bases, and 17 bases had no gene match. The CDR3 DNA sequence: TGTGCCAGCAGTCTCATCACCGGGGGGGGAAAGGGGCAAGAGACCCAGTACTTC. Encoded protein: CASSLITGGGKGQETQYF.

This clone showed up just a few times. The V call is TRBV4-3, the J call TRBJ1-1; a possible D gene is TRBD1 (6 bases). CDR3 length: 15 residues. V gave up 0 bases and J gave up 1 base, with 9 bases separating them. CDR1 LGHNA and CDR2 YSLEER come from the germline V gene. This CDR3 is CASSQEPRGNTEAFF. The CDR3 nucleotides are TGCGCCAGCAGCCAAGAACCCAGGGGGAACACTGAAGCTTTCTTT.

The chain carries TRBV19 and TRBJ1-1; D possibly corresponds to TRBD1 (6 bases). Trimming removed 7 bases at V and 4 bases at J, with 19 bases between. Germline V gene lookup returns CDR1 LNHDA and CDR2 SQIVND (reference sequence). The CDR3 loop spans 15 amino acids. DNA for the CDR3: TGTGCCAGTACTGATCGCGGGGGCCCTGGCACTGAAGCTTTCTTT. Encoded protein: CASTDRGGPGTEAFF.

This sequence joins TRBV5-1 and TRBJ2-2; the match to TRBD2 covers 9 bases. V gave up 0 bases and J gave up 9 bases; unmatched junction bases: 3. Germline lookup yields CDR1 SGHRS and CDR2 YFSETQ. This CDR3 is 14 amino acids long. The CDR3 region has the DNA TGCGCCAGCAGCTTGGGTAGCGGGGGTCGGGAGCTGTTTTTT. This translates into CASSLGSGGRELFF.

This clone was observed a handful of times. The V gene is TRBV14, the J gene TRBJ2-3; TRBD2 agrees at 8 bases. The CDR3 is 12 amino acids. In germline, CDR1 is SGHDN, CDR2 FVKESK. The junction had 4 bases not matched to a gene; V was cut back by 4 bases and J by 10 bases. The CDR3 nucleotides read TGTGCCAGCAGCCGACTAGCGCAAGCGCAGTATTTT. As protein: CASSRLAQAQYF.

This chain connects TRBV7-6 to TRBJ2-2; TRBD1 might be the D (6 bases). This CDR3 is built from 15 residues. Trimming cost V 2 bases and J 0 bases, with 7 bases left between them. Germline V gene sequence: CDR1 SGHVS, CDR2 FNYEAQ. This CDR3 is CASSLWTANTGELFF. The CDR3, as DNA: TGTGCCAGCAGCTTATGGACAGCGAACACCGGGGAGCTGTTTTTT.

The chain links TRBV4-3 to TRBJ1-1, with D unresolved. This CDR3 contains 18 residues. Per the germline V gene, CDR1 is LGHNA and CDR2 is YSLEER. V lost 0 bases, J lost 4 bases, and 21 bases lay in between. For the CDR3, the DNA is TGCGCCAGCAGCCAAGAACCGATACAAAGCGCCCGGGTCACTGAAGCTTTCTTT. It encodes CASSQEPIQSARVTEAFF.

The rearrangement joins TRBV7-2 to TRBJ2-3; 8 bases match TRBD2. The germline V gene has CDR1 SGHTA and CDR2 FQGNSA. The CDR3 extends over 16 amino acids. Trimming took 3 bases from V and 4 from J; bases not matched to a gene: 9. The CDR3 loop is CASSLFHGGAADTQYF. The CDR3 nucleotides are TGTGCCAGCAGCTTGTTTCACGGGGGGGCCGCAGATACGCAGTATTTT.

The gene calls are TRBV5-1 and TRBJ2-7; TRBD1 aligns across 8 bases. This CDR3 is built from 14 residues. V gave up 5 bases and J gave up 2 bases; unmatched junction bases: 6. The germline CDR1 and CDR2 sequences are SGHRS and YFSETQ. The DNA of the CDR3 is TGCGCCAGCAGTACACGGACAGGGACCTACGAGCAGTACTTC. It encodes CASSTRTGTYEQYF.

The genes are TRBV7-9 and TRBJ1-5, with 9 bases lining up with TRBD1. Germline V CDR1 and CDR2: SEHNR, FQNEAQ (reference sequence). The CDR3 is made up of 15 amino acids. After removal of 4 bases from V and 5 bases from J, the junction contained 6 bases not matched to a gene. The CDR3 nucleotides are TGTGCCAGCAGCTCAGGACAGGGGCAATATCAGCCCCAGCATTTT. Its protein is CASSSGQGQYQPQHF.

The V and J genes are TRBV27 and TRBJ1-2, with D perhaps TRBD1 (5 bases). The CDR3 is 16 amino acids. Germline assignment: CDR1 MNHEY and CDR2 SMNVEV (reference sequence). Trimming cost V 0 bases and J 2 bases, with 13 bases left between them. The CDR3 here is CASSLSKGAQNYGYTF. Here the CDR3 DNA reads TGTGCCAGCAGTTTATCGAAAGGGGCGCAGAACTATGGCTACACCTTC.

This clone occurred once. J is TRBJ1-3 and V is TRBV19; D is uncertain. CDR3 length: 14 residues. CDR1 and CDR2 from the germline V gene are LNHDA and SQIVND (reference sequence). Trimming left V 2 bases short and J 4 bases short, with 9 bases between. The CDR3 spells CASSIKIQGNTIYF. As DNA, the CDR3 is TGTGCCAGTAGTATAAAAATCCAAGGAAACACCATATATTTT. The complete variable domain, with remaining parts taken from reference TRBV19 and TRBJ1-3, reads DGGITQSPKYLFRKEGQNVTLSCEQNLNHDAMYWYRQDPGQGLRLIYYSQIVNDFQKGDIAEGYSVSREKKESFPLTVTSAQKNPTAFYLCASSIKIQGNTIYFGEGSWLTVV.

The chain carries TRBV29-1 and TRBJ1-1; D is perhaps TRBD1 (6 bases). V gave up 4 bases and J gave up 8 bases, with 8 bases separating them. Germline CDR1 reads SQVTM; CDR2 reads ANQGSEA. The CDR3 covers 10 residues. CDR3 coding DNA: TGCAGCGTTGCGGACAGCGAAGCTTTCTTT. It specifies CSVADSEAFF.